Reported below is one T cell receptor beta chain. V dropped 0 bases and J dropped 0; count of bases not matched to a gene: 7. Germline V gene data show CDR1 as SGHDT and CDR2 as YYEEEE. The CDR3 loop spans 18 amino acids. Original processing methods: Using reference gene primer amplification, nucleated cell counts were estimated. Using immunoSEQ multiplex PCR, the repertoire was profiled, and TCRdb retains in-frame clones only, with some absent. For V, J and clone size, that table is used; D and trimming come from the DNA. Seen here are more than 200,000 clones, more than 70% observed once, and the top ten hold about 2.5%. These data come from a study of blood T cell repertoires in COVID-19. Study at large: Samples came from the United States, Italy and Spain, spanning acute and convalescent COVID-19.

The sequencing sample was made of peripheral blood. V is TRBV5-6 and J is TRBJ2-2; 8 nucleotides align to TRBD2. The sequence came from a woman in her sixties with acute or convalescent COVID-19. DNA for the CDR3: TGTGCCAGCAGCTTGGTGAAGGCGGGGGGACCGAACACCGGGGAGCTGTTTTTT. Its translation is CASSLVKAGGPNTGELFF.